Shown below are 24 T cell receptor beta chains from a single sample sequenced in a study of shared clonotypes between healthy human individuals. Method: immunoSEQ multiplex PCR; TCRdb's copy keeps in-frame clones and lacks some. Of fewer than 1.8 million clones in the sample, just under 99% are singletons; the top ten hold over 0.3%. Sequenced sample: naive CD4+ T cells sorted from blood. The subset is: CD45RA+ positively selected. These receptors were taken from a man between 25 and 39 years old in good health.

The chain couples TRBV27 to TRBJ2-7; 14 bases are shared with TRBD2. The germline CDR1 and CDR2 sequences are MNHEY and SMNVEV (reference sequence). With 6 bases clipped from V and 3 bases from J, the junction kept 13 bases outside the gene matches. The CDR3 spans 18 residues. The CDR3 coding sequence is TGTGCCAGCAGCCCCGGGACTAGCGGGAGTGTGGGGCTCTACGAGCAGTACTTC. The encoded protein is CASSPGTSGSVGLYEQYF.

The rearrangement links TRBV7-2 to TRBJ2-7; 9 nucleotides line up with TRBD1. The length of the CDR3 is 15 residues. Trimming cost V 1 base and J 5 bases; bases outside gene matches: 6. Germline CDR1 SGHTA, CDR2 FQGNSA. The CDR3 loop reads CASSLGRDRVHEQYF. Here the CDR3 DNA reads TGTGCCAGCAGCTTAGGACGGGACAGGGTGCACGAGCAGTACTTC.

The chain has TRBV25-1 and TRBJ2-1, with D perhaps TRBD1 (6 bases). V shed 6 bases and J shed 8 bases, with 17 bases lying between them. This CDR3 spans 14 amino acids. In germline, CDR1 is MGHDK, CDR2 SYGVNS. CDR3 sequence: CASRADRSSDEQFF. The CDR3, as DNA: TGTGCCAGCAGGGCCGACAGGAGTAGCGATGAGCAGTTCTTC.

In regard to this clone: At the DNA level, this CDR3 is encoded by other sequences in the same sample as well. The chain has TRBV28 and TRBJ1-1, with D unclear. Per germline, CDR1 MDHEN and CDR2 SYDVKM. This CDR3 contains 13 residues. Trimming left V 6 bases short and J 2 bases short, with 10 bases between. The CDR3 region has the DNA TGTGCCAGCAGCCTACTAGGTAACACTGAAGCTTTCTTT. Protein product: CASSLLGNTEAFF.

This chain joins TRBV10-3 and TRBJ1-4; 8 nucleotides match TRBD1. The germline V gene encodes CDR1 ENHRY and CDR2 SYGVKD. V lost 4 bases and J lost 8; bases outside the gene matches: 6. CDR3 length: 14 amino acids. CDR3 sequence: CAISARTGNEKLFF. CDR3 DNA sequence: TGTGCCATCAGTGCTAGGACAGGGAACGAAAAACTGTTTTTT.

The gene calls are TRBV6-6 and TRBJ1-5; D remains unclear. The germline V gene has CDR1 MNHNY and CDR2 SVGAGI (reference sequence). V dropped 6 bases and J dropped 0 bases, with 15 bases sitting between them. The CDR3 is 16 residues long. The chain's CDR3 is CASSQTGLYSNQPQHF. DNA of the CDR3: TGTGCCAGCAGCCAAACGGGCCTTTATAGCAATCAGCCCCAGCATTTT.

In its sample, this clone was seen once. The chain joins TRBV28 to TRBJ2-7; D gene uncertain. Germline V lookup: CDR1 MDHEN, CDR2 SYDVKM. Trimming left V 10 bases short and J 2 bases short, with 15 bases between. This CDR3 contains 13 residues. CDR3 DNA sequence: TGTGCCAACTCTCGGCATGGAACCTACGAGCAGTACTTC. Amino acid sequence: CANSRHGTYEQYF.

The J gene is TRBJ2-2, the V gene TRBV4-3; 7 bases are shared with TRBD1. CDR3 length: 17 amino acids. Germline CDR1 and CDR2: LGHNA and YSLEER. The J segment lost 3 bases and the V segment lost 0 bases, leaving 7 bases of the junction unmatched. As DNA, the CDR3 is TGCGCCAGCAGCCAAGACATGAGGGGGCGATACACCGGGGAGCTGTTTTTT. Its protein product is CASSQDMRGRYTGELFF.

Remarks on this clone: Other DNA sequences of this sample code for an identical CDR3. The V gene is TRBV7-6, the J gene TRBJ2-1; D may be TRBD1 (6 bases). There are 16 residues in the CDR3. Deletions cut 1 base from V and 0 bases from J, with 10 bases between. From germline, CDR1 is SGHVS and CDR2 FNYEAQ. In DNA, the CDR3 is TGTGCCAGCAGCTTAGGTACAGGGAGCTCCTACAATGAGCAGTTCTTC. It codes for CASSLGTGSSYNEQFF.

On this clone itself: This specimen includes other DNA sequences encoding the same CDR3. V gene TRBV5-1 combines with J gene TRBJ2-5; 9 bases agree with TRBD2. The V gene end was trimmed by 1 base and the J gene end by 5 bases; junction bases not matched to a gene: 3. Germline CDR1 SGHRS, CDR2 YFSETQ. The length of the CDR3 is 14 residues. The CDR3 coding sequence is TGCGCCAGCAGCTTGATCAGCGGGAGGGAGACCCAGTACTTC. This sequence encodes CASSLISGRETQYF.

The CDR3: CASRTVLLGSDYEQYF. Here the CDR3 DNA reads TGTGCCTCCCGAACGGTATTACTGGGGTCTGACTACGAGCAGTACTTC. The rearrangement joins TRBV28 to TRBJ2-7; D gene uncertain. Trimming shortened V by 11 bases and J by 3 bases, and 26 bases separated the two germline ends. CDR3 size: 16 residues. The germline V gene encodes CDR1 MDHEN and CDR2 SYDVKM.

The CDR3 sequence: CASSSSRGARTQYF. In DNA, the CDR3 is TGTGCCAGCAGCTCCTCGCGGGGGGCTCGGACCCAGTACTTC. This chain connects TRBV13 to TRBJ2-5, with TRBD2 matching 8 bases. CDR1 is PRHDT, CDR2 FYEKMQ, per germline (reference sequence). The CDR3 contains 14 residues. Trimming removed 4 bases from V and 7 bases from J; junction bases left unmatched: 8.

DNA for the CDR3: TGCGCCAGCAGCTCTGGCAGGGTTACTGAAGCTTTCTTT. It is translated as CASSSGRVTEAFF. V gene TRBV5-1 combines with J gene TRBJ1-1; D might be TRBD1 (5 bases). CDR3 length equals 13 residues. V gave up 3 bases and J gave up 5 bases, with 11 bases separating them. From germline, CDR1 is SGHRS and CDR2 YFSETQ.

The chain combines TRBV14 with TRBJ2-5; D not resolved. The germline V gene encodes CDR1 SGHDN and CDR2 FVKESK. The V gene lost 3 bases and the J gene lost 3 bases, with 8 bases spanning the gap. This CDR3 region has 13 residues. The CDR3 DNA is TGTGCCAGCAGCCAGATCAGCGAAGAGACCCAGTACTTC. Its protein is CASSQISEETQYF.

V gene TRBV19 combines with J gene TRBJ1-5; 8 nucleotides align to TRBD1. This CDR3 comprises 14 residues. From germline, CDR1 is LNHDA and CDR2 SQIVND (reference sequence). V lost 3 bases to trimming and J lost 9 bases; unmatched junction nucleotides: 7. The CDR3 bases are TGTGCCAGTAGTATGGGGACAGGTATTGTGCCCCAGCATTTT. This gives the protein CASSMGTGIVPQHF. Supplemented by reference TRBV19 and TRBJ1-5, the full variable domain reads DGGITQSPKYLFRKEGQNVTLSCEQNLNHDAMYWYRQDPGQGLRLIYYSQIVNDFQKGDIAEGYSVSREKKESFPLTVTSAQKNPTAFYLCASSMGTGIVPQHFGDGTRLSIL.

This chain links TRBV7-3 with TRBJ2-1; D is tentatively TRBD1 or TRBD2 (5 bases each). The CDR3 is 15 amino acids. Germline V gene data show CDR1 as SGHTA and CDR2 as FQGTGA. V was pared by 0 bases and J by 7 bases, with 13 bases between. CDR3 residues: CASSLTGPPGNEQFF. The CDR3 DNA sequence: TGTGCCAGCAGCTTAACGGGACCACCTGGGAATGAGCAGTTCTTC.

The rearrangement links TRBV7-9 to TRBJ2-2; possible D gene TRBD2, 7 bases. CDR3 length equals 18 residues. Germline values: CDR1 SEHNR, CDR2 FQNEAQ (reference sequence). Trimming took 5 bases from V and 6 from J, leaving 25 bases between them. Here the CDR3 DNA reads TGTGCCAGCAGCGCACCCTTTGGGGGGGGCCTAATGGCCGGGGAGCTGTTTTTT. Amino acid sequence: CASSAPFGGGLMAGELFF.

Note on this clone: Sequence at one end of the junction differs from germline and may be a read error. The chain has TRBV10-1 and TRBJ2-1, with D unclear. CDR3 length equals 14 residues. The germline CDR1 and CDR2 sequences are WNHNN and SYGVQD (reference sequence). The CDR3 nucleotides read TGCGCCAGCAGTGCCCAGAGCTCCTTCAATGAGCAGTTCTTC. Encoded protein: CASSAQSSFNEQFF.

This chain connects TRBV7-8 to TRBJ2-1; 13 bases are shared with TRBD2. This CDR3 is built from 14 residues. CDR1 and CDR2 (germline): SGHVS, FQNEAQ. Germline trimming cut 5 bases from V and 10 bases from J; bases unmatched to any gene: 5. The CDR3 region is CASSLILAGGEQFF. The CDR3, as DNA: TGTGCCAGCAGCCTGATACTAGCGGGAGGGGAGCAGTTCTTC.

About this clone: Other nucleotide sequences in the sample specify the same CDR3. The chain combines TRBV5-1 with TRBJ2-2; TRBD1 matches 8 bases. Germline loops: CDR1 SGHRS, CDR2 YFSETQ. The CDR3 length is 14 residues. V trimming: 4 bases; J trimming: 5 bases; junction bases outside the gene matches: 4. In nucleotides, the CDR3 is TGCGCCAGCAGCCCTCAGGGGGCGACCGGGGAGCTGTTTTTT. Translated, it gives CASSPQGATGELFF.

CDR3 nucleotide sequence: TGTGCCAGCTCACGGTCCCTAGCGGGATGGGGGGATGAGCAGTTCTTC. Residues: CASSRSLAGWGDEQFF. The genes are TRBV18 and TRBJ2-1; 9 nucleotides agree with TRBD2. The germline V gene has CDR1 KGHSH and CDR2 LQKENI. J was trimmed by 8 bases and V by 4 bases; bases with no gene match: 12. The CDR3 has 16 residues. The whole variable domain, filled in from reference TRBV18 and TRBJ2-1, reads NAGVMQNPRHLVRRRGQEARLRCSPMKGHSHVYWYRQLPEEGLKFMVYLQKENIIDESGMPKERFSAEFPKEGPSILRIQQVVRGDSAAYFCASSRSLAGWGDEQFFGPGTRLTVL.

This sequence joins TRBV5-8 and TRBJ2-5; D gene unclear. V lost 0 bases, J lost 1 base, and 7 bases lay in between. Germline assignment: CDR1 SGHTS and CDR2 YDEGEE. This CDR3 region has 14 residues. Written as DNA, the CDR3 is TGTGCCAGCAGCTTGGTTTTCTCCCAAGAGACCCAGTACTTC. Translated: CASSLVFSQETQYF.

The V gene is TRBV19, the J gene TRBJ2-3; 10 bases fit TRBD2. The ends lost 10 bases at V and 2 bases at J; junction bases unmatched: 9. Germline loops: CDR1 LNHDA, CDR2 SQIVND (reference sequence). The length of the CDR3 is 15 residues. CDR3 sequence reads: CATQSTSGHTDTQYF. The CDR3 DNA sequence: TGTGCCACCCAATCGACTAGCGGGCACACAGATACGCAGTATTTT.

As to this clone: Other nucleotide sequences from this sample produce the same CDR3. This chain joins TRBV11-2 and TRBJ2-2; TRBD2 is a possible D gene (6 bases). CDR3 length equals 12 residues. Trimming left V 6 bases short and J 5 bases short, with 7 bases between. Germline CDR1 SGHAT, CDR2 FQNNGV. The CDR3 region has the DNA TGTGCCAGCAGTGGAGGGACCGGGGAGCTGTTTTTT. This gives the protein CASSGGTGELFF.